A selection of T cell receptor beta chains follows, all from one sample in a study of T cells in localized non-small cell lung cancer. Repertoires were generated with immunoSEQ multiplex PCR, while TCRdb's copy carries only in-frame clones and drops some. The sample has around 31,000 clones, about nine tenths seen once. The specimen comprised peripheral blood, sampled before any cancer treatment. These receptors all come from a woman aged 35-75 years with stage I lung adenocarcinoma. CDR3s include the opening cysteine and the closing phenylalanine or tryptophan.

V gene: TRBV28
CDR3 protein: CAIMGDRGAYEQYF

V gene: TRBV7-9
CDR3 protein: CASSLPGEETQYF

V gene: TRBV28
CDR3 protein: CASSRRESNEKLFF

V gene: TRBV28
CDR3 protein: CATHRVYEQYF

V gene: TRBV2
CDR3 protein: CASSEASPNSWKRTEAFF

V gene: TRBV5-8
CDR3 protein: CASSLVATYEQYF

V gene: TRBV6-1
CDR3 protein: CASSLGQYYNEQFF

V gene: TRBV27
CDR3 protein: CASSSGQYYEQYF

V gene: TRBV30
CDR3 protein: CAFSPDRGQETQYF

V gene: TRBV4-2
CDR3 protein: CASSQGTSGYNEQFF

V gene: TRBV18
CDR3 protein: CASSPSLPTRATNEKLFF

V gene: TRBV5-6
CDR3 protein: CASSGAGGHEQYF

V gene: TRBV27
CDR3 protein: CASSLYSPDTPGEQYF

V gene: TRBV15
CDR3 protein: CATSRDPGMGEKLFF

V gene: TRBV27
CDR3 protein: CASSFTGGPYEQYF

V gene: TRBV7-2
CDR3 protein: CASRILARGDEQFF

V gene: TRBV28
CDR3 protein: CASSFPGAYEQYF

V gene: TRBV5-4
CDR3 protein: CASSLSHGTEAFF

V gene: TRBV4-1
CDR3 protein: CASSQGTSGGASGELFF

V gene: TRBV7-2
CDR3 protein: CASSAGGARRVDEQFF

V gene: TRBV5-1
CDR3 protein: CASRLQGGETQYF

V gene: TRBV6-5
CDR3 protein: CASSQTRDSYNEQFF

V gene: TRBV5-1
CDR3 protein: CASSLTGEGNQPQHF

V gene: TRBV9
CDR3 protein: CASSEHRGVGEKLFF

V gene: TRBV19
CDR3 protein: CASTASHRWGETQYF

V gene: TRBV4-3
CDR3 protein: CASSQLAGFRGEQFF

V gene: TRBV5-4
CDR3 protein: CASSAEDRDNSPLHF

V gene: TRBV6-5
CDR3 protein: CASSSLLGAAYEQYF

V gene: TRBV5-7
CDR3 protein: CASSPASGRIVNEQFF

V gene: TRBV7-7
CDR3 protein: CASSLGTGNEQFF

V gene: TRBV7-7
CDR3 protein: CASSSTPSTDTQYF

V gene: TRBV28
CDR3 protein: CASTPSDGTYEQYF

V gene: TRBV7-8
CDR3 protein: CASSPAVADTQYF

V gene: TRBV10-3
CDR3 protein: CAISEVWQSGQPQHF

V gene: TRBV7-7
CDR3 protein: CASSLGTVGTGELFF

V gene: TRBV2
CDR3 protein: CASVDTQFSYEQYF

V gene: TRBV9
CDR3 protein: CASSNGGSAYEQYF

V gene: TRBV5-8
CDR3 protein: CASSLGQALGQPQHF

V gene: TRBV2
CDR3 protein: CASSDGGGARTNEKLFF

V gene: TRBV2
CDR3 protein: CASSETGGPTGELFF